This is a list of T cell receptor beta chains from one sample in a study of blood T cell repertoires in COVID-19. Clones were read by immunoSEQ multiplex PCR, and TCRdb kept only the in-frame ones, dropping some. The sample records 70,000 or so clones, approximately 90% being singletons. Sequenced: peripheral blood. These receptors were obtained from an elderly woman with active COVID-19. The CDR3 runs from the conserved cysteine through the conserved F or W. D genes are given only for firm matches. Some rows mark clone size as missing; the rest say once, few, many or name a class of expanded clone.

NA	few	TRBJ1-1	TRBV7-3	TGTGCCAGCAGCTCCGACCTGAGGACTGAAGCTTTCTTT	CASSSDLRTEAFF
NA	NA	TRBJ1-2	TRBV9	TGTGCCAGCACCCTTGAGGGCCGGCATGGCTACACCTTC	CASTLEGRHGYTF
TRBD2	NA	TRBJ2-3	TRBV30	TGTGCCTGGGGGGGACTAGCGGGATTTGGGTATTTT	CAWGGLAGFGYF
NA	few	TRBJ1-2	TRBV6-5	TGTGCCAGCAGTTACCAGGGTGACGGCTACACCTTC	CASSYQGDGYTF
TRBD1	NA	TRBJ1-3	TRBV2	TGTGCCAGCAGTATACGACAGGGGGCCTTTGGAAACACCATATATTTT	CASSIRQGAFGNTIYF
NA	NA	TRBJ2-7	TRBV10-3	TGTGCCATCAGTGAAGGTCAGGGGGGCGACGAGCAGTACTTC	CAISEGQGGDEQYF
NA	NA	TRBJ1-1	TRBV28	TGTGCCAGCAGTTTACGCCGGGGGAACACTGAAGCTTTCTTT	CASSLRRGNTEAFF
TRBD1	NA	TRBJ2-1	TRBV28	TGTGCCAGCAGTGTCTGGGACAGGGTAAATGAGCAGTTCTTC	CASSVWDRVNEQFF
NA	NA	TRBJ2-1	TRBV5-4	TGTGCCAGCAGCTTGGAGCTTAATAATGAGCAGTTCTTC	CASSLELNNEQFF
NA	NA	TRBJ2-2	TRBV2	TGTGCCAGCTCTCCGTATACAGGGGAGCTGTTTTTT	CASSPYTGELFF
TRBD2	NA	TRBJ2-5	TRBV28	TGTGCCAGCAGTACTAGCGGGGCGGGGCAAGAGACCCAGTACTTC	CASSTSGAGQETQYF
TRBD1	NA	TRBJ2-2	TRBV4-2	TGTGCCAGCATCCGAGACAGGGCTCCCACCGGGGAGCTGTTTTTT	CASIRDRAPTGELFF
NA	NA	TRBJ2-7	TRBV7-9	TGTGCCAGCAGCTTAGGCCCGGGTGCCTACGAGCAGTACTTC	CASSLGPGAYEQYF
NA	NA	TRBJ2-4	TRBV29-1	TGCAGCGGTCGGGGGGCTGGAAACATTCAGTACTTC	CSGRGAGNIQYF
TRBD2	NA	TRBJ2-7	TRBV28	TGTGCCAGCAACCGGGGACTAGCGCGTACCCTCCTCAGGGAGCAGTACTTC	CASNRGLARTLLREQYF
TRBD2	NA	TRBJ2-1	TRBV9	TGTGCCAGCAGCGTTTTCGGGACTAGCGGGTCCGGCAATGAGCAGTTCTTC	CASSVFGTSGSGNEQFF
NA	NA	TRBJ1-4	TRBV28	TGTGCCACTAAGCCCGTTTTAAGATGGGAAAAACTGTTTTTT	CATKPVLRWEKLFF
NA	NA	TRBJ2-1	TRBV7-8	TGTGCCAGCAGCCTTAGTCTAGTCAATGAGCAGTTCTTC	CASSLSLVNEQFF
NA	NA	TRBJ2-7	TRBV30	TGTGCCTGGAGTGCCGGGAATCCCTACGAGCAGTACTTC	CAWSAGNPYEQYF
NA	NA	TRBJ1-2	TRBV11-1	TGTGCCAGCAGCTTAGAGGAGACAGGTGCAGACTATGGCTACACCTTC	CASSLEETGADYGYTF
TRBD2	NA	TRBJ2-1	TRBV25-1	TGTGCCAGCAGTGACCAGCGGGAGGATAGCAATGAGCAGTTCTTC	CASSDQREDSNEQFF
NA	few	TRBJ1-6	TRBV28	TGTGCCAGTCAATATGGACGGGGGGGTTCACCCCTCCACTTT	CASQYGRGGSPLHF
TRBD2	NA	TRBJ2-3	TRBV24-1	TGTGCCACCAGTAGGCGGGAGTCGACAGATACGCAGTATTTT	CATSRRESTDTQYF
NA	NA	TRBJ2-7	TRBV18	TGTGCCAGCTCAAATGGCAGGGGAATTTACGAGCAGTACTTC	CASSNGRGIYEQYF
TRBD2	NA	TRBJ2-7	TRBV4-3	TGCGCCAGCAGCCAAGATCGAGGTGGGAGGGCGTTCGAGCAGTACTTC	CASSQDRGGRAFEQYF
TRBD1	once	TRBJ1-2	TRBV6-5	TGTGCCAGCAGTTACTCGCGACAGGGGAAGGGCTACACCTTC	CASSYSRQGKGYTF
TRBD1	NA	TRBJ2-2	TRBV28	TGTGCCAGCAGCCTGGGACAGATCACCGGGGAGCTGTTTTTT	CASSLGQITGELFF
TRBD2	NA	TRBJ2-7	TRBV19	TGTGCCACCCGGAATAGCGGGGGGACCTACGAGCAGTACTTC	CATRNSGGTYEQYF
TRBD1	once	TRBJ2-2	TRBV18	TGTGCCAGCTCACTAAGACAGGGCATCACCGGGGAGCTGTTTTTT	CASSLRQGITGELFF
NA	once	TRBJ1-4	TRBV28	TGTGCCAGCAGTTCACGTAGTGAAAAACTGTTTTTT	CASSSRSEKLFF
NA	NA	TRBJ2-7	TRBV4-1	TGCGCCAGCAGCCAATTAGCAGGGTCAAGCTACGAGCAGTACTTC	CASSQLAGSSYEQYF
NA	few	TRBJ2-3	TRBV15	TGTGCCACCAGCAGAGACTCGGATACGCAGTATTTT	CATSRDSDTQYF
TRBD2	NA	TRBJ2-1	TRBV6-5	TGTGCCATCGGGGGGGGCCTCTACAATGAGCAGTTCTTC	CAIGGGLYNEQFF
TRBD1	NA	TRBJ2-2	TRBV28	TGTGCCAGCAGTTCGGGACAGGGGGACACCGGGGAGCTGTTTTTT	CASSSGQGDTGELFF
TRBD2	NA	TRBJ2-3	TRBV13	TGTGCCAGCAGCTTAAGGGAGGGGTCAGATACGCAGTATTTT	CASSLREGSDTQYF
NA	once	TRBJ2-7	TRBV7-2	TGTGCCAGCAGCACGAGTGGTACTAGCGAGCAGTACTTC	CASSTSGTSEQYF
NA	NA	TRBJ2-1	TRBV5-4	TGTGCCAGCAGCTTAGGGGGGGAGGGAAGGAATGAGCAGTTCTTC	CASSLGGEGRNEQFF
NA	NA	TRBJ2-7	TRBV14	TGTGCCAGCAGCCAAGAAACCAGGGGCTACGAGCAGTACTTC	CASSQETRGYEQYF
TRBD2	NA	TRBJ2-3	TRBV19	TGTGCCAGTAGTCCCTGGACTAGCGGGACTCACACAGATACGCAGTATTTT	CASSPWTSGTHTDTQYF
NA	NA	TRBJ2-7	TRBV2	TGTGCCAGCAGTGTTGATAGCGTTCACGAGCAGTACTTC	CASSVDSVHEQYF
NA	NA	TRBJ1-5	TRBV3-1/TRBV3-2	TGTGCCAGCAGCCAAGAACCCAGGGTTAATCAGCCCCAGCATTTT	CASSQEPRVNQPQHF
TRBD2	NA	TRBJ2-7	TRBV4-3	TGCGCCAGCAGCCAGGGGGCAGGAGCGGGGGTTTACTACGAGCAGTACTTC	CASSQGAGAGVYYEQYF
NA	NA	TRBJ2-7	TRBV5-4	TGTGCCAGCAGCTTTGGGCAGGGATTGAACCACGAGCAGTACTTC	CASSFGQGLNHEQYF
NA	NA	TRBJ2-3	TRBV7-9	TGTGCCTTTGCCCAAGAGGGAGCCTCAGATACGCAGTATTTT	CAFAQEGASDTQYF
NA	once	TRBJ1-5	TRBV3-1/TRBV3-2	TGTGCCAGCAGCCAATCCCCCCGGGGAGCCCAGCATTTT	CASSQSPRGAQHF
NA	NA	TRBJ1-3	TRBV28	TGTGCCAGCAGACGAGGGGGATACTCTGGAAACACCATATATTTT	CASRRGGYSGNTIYF
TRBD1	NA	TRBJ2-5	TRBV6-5	TGTGCCAGCTACCCGAATAAGGGACAGAAAGAGACCCAGTACTTC	CASYPNKGQKETQYF
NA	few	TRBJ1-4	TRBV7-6	TGTGCCAGCAGCTTAGGCCGGGGGGCTGAAAAACTGTTTTTT	CASSLGRGAEKLFF
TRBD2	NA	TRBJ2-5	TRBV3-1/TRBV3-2	TGTGCCAGCAGCGCCGGGACTAGCGAGCAAGAGACCCAGTACTTC	CASSAGTSEQETQYF
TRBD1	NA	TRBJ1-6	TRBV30	TGTGCCTGGAGGACAGGGACGATCTCACCCCTCCACTTT	CAWRTGTISPLHF